What follows are 15 T cell receptor beta chains derived from one specimen sequenced in a study of blood T cell repertoires in COVID-19. Clones were read by immunoSEQ multiplex PCR, and TCRdb kept only the in-frame ones, dropping some. The sample includes some 97,000 clones, around 88% of them seen just once. The specimen was peripheral blood. These TCRs come from a human donor in a cohort sampled during active COVID-19.

The genes are TRBV28 and TRBJ1-1; 7 bases align to TRBD1. Trimming removed 3 bases from V and 1 base from J; junction bases left unmatched: 5. The CDR3 spans 15 residues. Germline V gene data show CDR1 as MDHEN and CDR2 as SYDVKM. The CDR3 is CASSFGGQTNTEAFF. Here the CDR3 DNA reads TGTGCCAGCAGTTTTGGGGGACAGACGAACACTGAAGCTTTCTTT.

V usage is TRBV27 and J usage is TRBJ1-1; D gene unclear. Per the germline V gene, CDR1 is MNHEY and CDR2 is SMNVEV (reference sequence). V was cut by 10 bases and J by 1 base, with 7 bases left in between. This CDR3 comprises 11 residues. This CDR3 reads CATQQNTEAFF. CDR3 DNA: TGTGCCACCCAACAGAACACTGAAGCTTTCTTT.

This CDR3 reads CASSETGGAYEQYF. The DNA of the CDR3 is TGTGCCAGCAGTGAAACAGGGGGTGCCTACGAGCAGTACTTC. The chain employs TRBV2 and TRBJ2-7; 8 positions match TRBD1. V lost 2 bases, J lost 2 bases, and 2 bases stayed unmatched. CDR3 length: 14 amino acids. The V gene's germline CDR1 is SNHLY and CDR2 FYNNEI.

This chain uses TRBV19 with TRBJ2-7, with TRBD1 identical over 7 bases. The germline V gene encodes CDR1 LNHDA and CDR2 SQIVND (reference sequence). V shed 3 bases and J 7 bases; nucleotides not matched to a gene: 9. This CDR3 has 14 amino acids. The CDR3 DNA is TGTGCCAGTAGTATGGGGGACAGCCAGTGGGAGCAGTACTTC. Residues: CASSMGDSQWEQYF.

This sequence joins TRBV5-4 and TRBJ2-3; 10 bases match TRBD2. V was clipped by 3 bases and J by 6 bases; unmatched bases: 10. Germline V CDR1 and CDR2: SGHNT, YYREEE (reference sequence). This CDR3 has 16 amino acids. The CDR3 here is CASSSTAGGARDTQYF. Written as DNA, the CDR3 is TGTGCCAGCAGCTCCACAGCGGGAGGGGCCCGGGATACGCAGTATTTT. Based on the CDR3 plus reference TRBV5-4 and TRBJ2-3, the full variable domain is ETGVTQSPTHLIKTRGQQVTLRCSSQSGHNTVSWYQQALGQGPQFIFQYYREEENGRGNFPPRFSGLQFPNYSSELNVNALELDDSALYLCASSSTAGGARDTQYFGPGTRLTVL.

In its sample, this clone was seen a few times. This chain uses TRBV30 with TRBJ2-7; a weak D match, TRBD2 (6 bases). The CDR3 loop spans 14 amino acids. The germline V gene encodes CDR1 GTSNPN and CDR2 SVGIG (reference sequence). V lost 2 bases, J lost 6 bases, and 17 bases lay in between. The CDR3 is CAWSPQGGTSEQYF. The CDR3 nucleotides are TGTGCCTGGAGTCCCCAAGGCGGGACCTCCGAGCAGTACTTC.

With respect to this clone: One end of the junction does not line up with germline, which may come from a read error. The chain joins TRBV19 to TRBJ2-7; D may be TRBD1 (5 bases). This CDR3 spans 16 amino acids. CDR1 is LNHDA, CDR2 SQIVND, per germline (reference sequence). This chain's CDR3 is CASSISGRGLSSEQYF. CDR3 in DNA: TGTGCCAGTAGTATATCAGGGCGAGGCTTATCCTCCGAGCAGTACTTC.

A single count supports this clone. The chain employs TRBV20-1 and TRBJ2-4; D perhaps matches TRBD2 (5 bases). Germline V CDR1 and CDR2: DFQATT, SNEGSKA (reference sequence). The CDR3 runs 11 residues. V lost 3 bases and J 7 bases, leaving 7 bases between the germline ends. CDR3 in amino acids: CSASSGNIQYF. CDR3 coding DNA: TGCAGTGCTAGTTCGGGGAACATTCAGTACTTC.

This chain joins TRBV4-1 and TRBJ2-3, with D maybe TRBD2 (6 bases). Germline CDR1 is MGHRA and CDR2 is YSYEKL. V dropped 2 bases and J dropped 6 bases, with 9 bases sitting between them. This CDR3 has 13 residues. Here the CDR3 DNA reads TGCGCCAGCAGCCAACCTCGGGGGGATACGCAGTATTTT. Translated: CASSQPRGDTQYF.

J is TRBJ1-1 and V is TRBV28; tentatively, D is TRBD1 (5 bases). V shed 6 bases and J shed 2 bases, with 19 bases lying between them. CDR1 is MDHEN, CDR2 SYDVKM, per germline. The CDR3 has 16 amino acids. CDR3 region: CASSPKRNRINTEAFF. The CDR3 nucleotides read TGTGCCAGCAGCCCCAAACGGAACAGGATAAACACTGAAGCTTTCTTT.

The chain is built from TRBV15 and TRBJ2-1; tentatively, D is TRBD2 (6 bases). The CDR3 is made up of 15 amino acids. The germline V gene encodes CDR1 LNHNV and CDR2 YYDKDF (reference sequence). V gave up 3 bases and J gave up 9 bases, with 18 bases separating them. In DNA, the CDR3 is TGTGCCACCAGCAGTGAGCGCGGGATAGCCATTGAGCAGTTCTTC. It is translated as CATSSERGIAIEQFF.

The V call is TRBV18, the J call TRBJ2-1; 12 positions match TRBD2. CDR1 is KGHSH and CDR2 is LQKENI in the germline V gene. The CDR3 consists of 17 residues. With 5 bases clipped from V and 6 bases from J, the junction kept 11 bases outside the gene matches. The CDR3 DNA sequence: TGTGCCAGCTCAAACCTAGCGGGAGGGCCAGGGATCAATGAGCAGTTCTTC. Its translation is CASSNLAGGPGINEQFF.

The rearrangement links TRBV12-3 or TRBV12-4 to TRBJ1-1, with D perhaps TRBD1 (5 bases). Trimming pared 6 bases from V and 6 bases from J, leaving 14 bases between. The CDR3 covers 13 residues. The CDR3: CASSPGRRAEAFF. The DNA for the CDR3 is TGTGCCAGCAGCCCCGGACGCAGGGCTGAAGCTTTCTTT.

The chain has TRBV9 and TRBJ1-1; the D gene is possibly TRBD1 (5 bases). The germline CDR1 and CDR2 sequences are SGDLS and YYNGEE. V was pared by 0 bases and J by 4 bases, with 7 bases between. The CDR3 runs to 13 residues. The CDR3 DNA follows: TGTGCCAGCAGCGTAGCAGGGTCCACTGAAGCTTTCTTT. Its protein is CASSVAGSTEAFF.

This rearrangement joins TRBV6-2 or TRBV6-3 to TRBJ2-5; 12 nucleotides line up with TRBD2. The CDR3 has 16 residues. Germline trimming cut 4 bases from V and 0 bases from J; bases unmatched to any gene: 3. Germline V gene data show CDR1 as MNHEY and CDR2 as SVGEGT. CDR3 nucleotides: TGTGCCAGCAGTTCTAGGACTAGCGGGAACCAAGAGACCCAGTACTTC. Its protein product is CASSSRTSGNQETQYF.